This T cell receptor beta chain was obtained from a study of T cells after yellow fever vaccination. TCRdb recomputed calls from the 5' RACE reads with MiXCR, one row per CDR3 protein. The sample consists of approximately 510,000 distinct CDR3 sequences, just over 20% of them appearing once. V lost 3 bases to trimming and J lost 7 bases; unmatched junction nucleotides: 9. This CDR3 comprises 16 residues. Germline V gene sequence: CDR1 MNHEY, CDR2 SMNVEV (reference sequence). The V gene is TRBV27, the J gene TRBJ1-2; 12 nucleotides agree with TRBD1. The TCR comes from a man between 18 and 35 years old who received the YFV17D yellow fever vaccine. Specimen: PBMCs, collected 21 days after the first yellow fever vaccination. The CDR3 sequence is CASSFGTGGRNGGYTF. The CDR3 DNA reads TGTGCCAGCAGTTTCGGGACAGGGGGCAGGAACGGTGGCTACACCTTC.